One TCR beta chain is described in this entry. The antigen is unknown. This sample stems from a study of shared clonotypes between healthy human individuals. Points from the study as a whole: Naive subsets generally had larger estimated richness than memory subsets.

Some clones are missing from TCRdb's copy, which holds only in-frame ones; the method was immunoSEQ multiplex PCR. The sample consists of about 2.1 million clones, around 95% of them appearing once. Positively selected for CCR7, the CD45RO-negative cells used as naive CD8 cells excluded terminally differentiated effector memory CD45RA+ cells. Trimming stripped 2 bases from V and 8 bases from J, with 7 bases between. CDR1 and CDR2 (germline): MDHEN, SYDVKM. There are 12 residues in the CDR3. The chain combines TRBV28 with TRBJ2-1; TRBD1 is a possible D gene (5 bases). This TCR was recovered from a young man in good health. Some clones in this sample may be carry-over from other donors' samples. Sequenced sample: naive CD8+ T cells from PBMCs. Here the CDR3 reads CASSLPRDEQFF. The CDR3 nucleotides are TGTGCCAGCAGTTTACCCAGGGATGAGCAGTTCTTC. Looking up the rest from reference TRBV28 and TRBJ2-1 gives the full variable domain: DVKVTQSSRYLVKRTGEKVFLECVQDMDHENMFWYRQDPGLGLRLIYFSYDVKMKEKGDIPEGYSVSREKKERFSLILESASTNQTSMYLCASSLPRDEQFFGPGTRLTVL.